This T cell receptor beta chain appears in the sequencing data of a study of blood T cell repertoires in COVID-19. V shed 7 bases and J 2 bases; nucleotides not matched to a gene: 4. CDR1 and CDR2 from the germline V gene are KGHDR and SFDVKD. The CDR3 has 14 amino acids. The assay was immunoSEQ multiplex PCR, and TCRdb's table has in-frame clones only and misses some. The sample has 300,000 or so clones; 70% to 90% are singletons. The material sequenced was peripheral blood. This clonotype was obtained from a woman aged 45-65 years who had recovered from COVID-19. The gene calls are TRBV24-1 and TRBJ1-1; 9 bases agree with TRBD1. The DNA of the CDR3 is TGTGCCACCAGACGGACAGGGGTCAACACTGAAGCTTTCTTT. It encodes CATRRTGVNTEAFF.